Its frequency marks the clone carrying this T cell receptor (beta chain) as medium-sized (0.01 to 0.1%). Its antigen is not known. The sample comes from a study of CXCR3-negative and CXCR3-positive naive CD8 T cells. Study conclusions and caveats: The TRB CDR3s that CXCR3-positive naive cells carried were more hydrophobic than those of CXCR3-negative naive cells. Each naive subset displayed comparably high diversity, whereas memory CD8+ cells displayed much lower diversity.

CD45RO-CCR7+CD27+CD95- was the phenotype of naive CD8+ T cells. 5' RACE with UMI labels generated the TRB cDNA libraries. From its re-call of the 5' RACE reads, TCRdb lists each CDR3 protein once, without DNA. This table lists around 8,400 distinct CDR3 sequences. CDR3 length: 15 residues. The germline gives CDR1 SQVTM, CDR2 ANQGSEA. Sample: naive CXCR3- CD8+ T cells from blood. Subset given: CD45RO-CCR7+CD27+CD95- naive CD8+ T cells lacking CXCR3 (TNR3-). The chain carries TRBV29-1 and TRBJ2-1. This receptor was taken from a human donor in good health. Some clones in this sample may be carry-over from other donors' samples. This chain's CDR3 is CSVEFVGNSYNEQFF.